The rows below give T cell receptor beta chains drawn from one sample of a study of cytomegalovirus exposure and HLA in healthy donors. Using immunoSEQ multiplex PCR, the repertoire was profiled, and TCRdb retains in-frame clones only, with some absent. The sample has 150,000 to 200,000 clones, roughly 78% seen once; the top ten hold 3.1%. The sample taken for sequencing was PBMCs. The receptor set was obtained from a woman aged 40 to 50 in good health and CMV-seronegative. Both conserved end residues are part of each CDR3. Each record gives: clone size, V gene, J gene, D gene, CDR3 DNA, CDR3 protein. A D gene is named only where the DNA matches it firmly. For some rows the clone size is stated as once, few or many, or as a class when expanded; others skip it.

>-|TRBV2|TRBJ2-5|TRBD1
TGTGCCAGCAGTGAGGGGACAGCCCAGACCCAGTACTTC
CASSEGTAQTQYF
>-|TRBV19|TRBJ1-5|TRBD1
TGTGCCAGTAGTATACGTACGAGGGACAGGGTTAGCAATCAGCCCCAGCATTTT
CASSIRTRDRVSNQPQHF
>-|TRBV25-1|TRBJ1-2|-
TGTGCCACAGGTGGGGGGGCCGGCTACACCTTC
CATGGGAGYTF
>-|TRBV27|TRBJ1-5|-
TGTGCCAGCAGCCCCGGACAGATGTACAATCAGCCCCAGCATTTT
CASSPGQMYNQPQHF
>-|TRBV2|TRBJ2-2|TRBD2
TGTGCCAGCAGTATCCGAGCGGGGGACACCGGGGAGCTGTTTTTT
CASSIRAGDTGELFF
>-|TRBV5-4|TRBJ1-6|-
TGTGCCAGCAGCCCAGGGCGCGGCGACTCACCCCTCCACTTT
CASSPGRGDSPLHF
>-|TRBV6-1|TRBJ2-7|TRBD1
TGTGCCAGCAGATCTTGGACAGGGGATGGCGAGCAGTACTTC
CASRSWTGDGEQYF
>-|TRBV27|TRBJ2-3|-
TGTGCCAGCAGTTTAAGGGGCTTCGGGACAGATACGCAGTATTTT
CASSLRGFGTDTQYF
>-|TRBV14|TRBJ2-1|TRBD1
TGTGCCAGCAGCCAGGTACAACAGGGGAGTGAGCAGTTCTTC
CASSQVQQGSEQFF
>few|TRBV7-9|TRBJ2-2|TRBD1
TGTGCCAGCAGCCCCGACAGGGCCACCGGGGAGCTGTTTTTT
CASSPDRATGELFF
>-|TRBV6-6|TRBJ2-3|-
TGTGCCAGCAGTCGGCAGGGGGATACGCAGTATTTT
CASSRQGDTQYF
>-|TRBV2|TRBJ2-3|-
TGTGCCAGCCGGTTGGGAGCTGCAGATACGCAGTATTTT
CASRLGAADTQYF
>-|TRBV7-8|TRBJ2-1|-
TGTGCCAGCAGCTTAGTAGACAGATACAATGAGCAGTTCTTC
CASSLVDRYNEQFF
>-|TRBV28|TRBJ2-5|TRBD2
TGTGCCAGCCGGGGGGGTAGGGAGACCCAGTACTTC
CASRGGRETQYF
>-|TRBV29-1|TRBJ1-3|-
TGCAGCGTTGCGGGGAGGGCTGGAAACACCATATATTTT
CSVAGRAGNTIYF
>-|TRBV5-1|TRBJ1-2|-
TGCGCCAGCAGCTTGAGTCAGGGAAACTATGGCTACACCTTC
CASSLSQGNYGYTF
>-|TRBV9|TRBJ2-1|-
TGTGCCAGCAGCCCTCCTGACAGCCGCAATGAGCAGTTCTTC
CASSPPDSRNEQFF
>-|TRBV29-1|TRBJ1-2|-
TGCAGCGCCACAGGGAACTATGGCTACACCTTC
CSATGNYGYTF
>-|TRBV5-1|TRBJ2-5|-
TGCGCCAGCAGCTTGGAACGGACAGCCCAAGAGACCCAGTACTTC
CASSLERTAQETQYF
>-|TRBV19|TRBJ1-5|-
TGTGCCAGTTTCGACGGAGTCAATCAGCCCCAGCATTTT
CASFDGVNQPQHF
>-|TRBV29-1|TRBJ2-1|TRBD2
TGCAACCTAGCGGGGGGGCGCACCCAGACCTACAATGAGCAGTTCTTC
CNLAGGRTQTYNEQFF
>-|TRBV7-2|TRBJ1-2|TRBD1
TGTGCCAGCAGCCTGGACAGGAGCGGCTACACCTTC
CASSLDRSGYTF
>once|TRBV5-1|TRBJ2-7|TRBD1
TGCGCCAGCAGCTTGGTGGGGACAGATTACGAGCAGTACTTC
CASSLVGTDYEQYF
>-|TRBV7-9|TRBJ1-1|-
TGTGCCAGCCAACTTAACACTGAAGCTTTCTTT
CASQLNTEAFF
>-|TRBV5-6|TRBJ2-2|-
TGTGCCAGCAGCTTGGGTCTGGGTGCGGACACCGGGGAGCTGTTTTTT
CASSLGLGADTGELFF
>-|TRBV15|TRBJ2-6|-
TGTGCCACCAGCAGAGGGTCGGGGTTAGCGTATGGGGCCAACGTCCTGACTTTC
CATSRGSGLAYGANVLTF
>-|TRBV5-1|TRBJ2-7|-
TGCGCCAGCAGCCTGGACTGGTACGAGCAGTACTTC
CASSLDWYEQYF
>-|TRBV6-1|TRBJ2-7|TRBD1
TGTGCCAGCAGTGATAGGACAGGGTCTCTCTACGAGCAGTACTTC
CASSDRTGSLYEQYF
>-|TRBV5-4|TRBJ1-3|-
TGTGCCAGCAGCTTGGCAGGGGCCGGAAACACCATATATTTT
CASSLAGAGNTIYF
>-|TRBV5-1|TRBJ2-7|TRBD1
TGCGCCAGCAGCCTTCATTTGGACAGGGGGGACCATTACGAGCAGTACTTC
CASSLHLDRGDHYEQYF
>-|TRBV5-6|TRBJ2-7|TRBD1
TGTGCCAGCAGCTGGGACAGGGGCTACGAGCAGTACTTC
CASSWDRGYEQYF
>-|TRBV10-3|TRBJ2-1|TRBD2
TGTGCCATCAGAGGACTAGCGGGGGGCGACATTAACAATGAGCAGTTCTTC
CAIRGLAGGDINNEQFF
>-|TRBV6-4|TRBJ1-6|TRBD1
TGTGCCAGCAGTGACTCCCAAGTCATTTCCGGGACAGGAGGTTCACCCCTCCACTTT
CASSDSQVISGTGGSPLHF
>-|TRBV27|TRBJ2-1|-
TGTGCCAGTGCGGAGGGGGCCCTATACAATGAGCAGTTCTTC
CASAEGALYNEQFF
>-|TRBV4-1|TRBJ2-3|TRBD2
TGCGCCAGCAGCCAAATCTTAGCGGGGTTCGCTAGCACAGATACGCAGTATTTT
CASSQILAGFASTDTQYF
>once|TRBV19|TRBJ1-1|-
TGTGCCAGTAGTATGATAGGGAGGAACACTGAAGCTTTCTTT
CASSMIGRNTEAFF
>few|TRBV5-1|TRBJ1-4|-
TGCGCCAGCAGCTTGTTCAGAAGTGCAACTAATGAAAAACTGTTTTTT
CASSLFRSATNEKLFF
>once|TRBV5-5|TRBJ1-2|-
TGTGCCAGCAGCTCGACGTTACCAACAGCTAACTATGGCTACACCTTC
CASSSTLPTANYGYTF
>-|TRBV6-5|TRBJ1-5|-
TGTGCCAGCAGTTATGGAGGTAGCAATCAGCCCCAGCATTTT
CASSYGGSNQPQHF
>once|TRBV6-6|TRBJ2-7|TRBD2
TGTGCCAGCAGTTACGGAACCGGGGGGGCAATCTTCGAGCAGTACTTC
CASSYGTGGAIFEQYF